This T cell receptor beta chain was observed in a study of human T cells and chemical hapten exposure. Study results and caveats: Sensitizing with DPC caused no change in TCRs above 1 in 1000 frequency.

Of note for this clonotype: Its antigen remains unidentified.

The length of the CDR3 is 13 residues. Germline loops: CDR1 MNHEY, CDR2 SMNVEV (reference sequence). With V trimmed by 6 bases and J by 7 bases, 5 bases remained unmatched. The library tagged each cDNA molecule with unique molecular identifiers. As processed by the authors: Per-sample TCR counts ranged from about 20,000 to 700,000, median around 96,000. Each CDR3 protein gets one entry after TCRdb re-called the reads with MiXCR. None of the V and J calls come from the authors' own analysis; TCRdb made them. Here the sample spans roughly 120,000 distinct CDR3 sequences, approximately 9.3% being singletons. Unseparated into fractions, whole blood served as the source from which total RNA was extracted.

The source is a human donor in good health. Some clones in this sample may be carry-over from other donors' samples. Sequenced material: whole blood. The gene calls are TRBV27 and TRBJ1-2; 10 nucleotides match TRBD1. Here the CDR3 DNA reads TGTGCCAGCAGCCCGGGACAGGGGTTTGGCTACACCTTC. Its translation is CASSPGQGFGYTF.